This passage covers 22 T cell receptor beta chains from one sample sequenced in a study of blood T cell repertoires in COVID-19. Generated by immunoSEQ multiplex PCR, the TCRdb table keeps only in-frame clones and is missing some. The table shows over 200,000 clones, with more than 70% occurring only once. Material for sequencing was peripheral blood. The source of these receptors is a woman in her 50s with acute or convalescent COVID-19.

The J gene is TRBJ1-1, the V gene TRBV2; D is unresolved. V was pared by 7 bases and J by 1 base, with 10 bases between. Germline lookup yields CDR1 SNHLY and CDR2 FYNNEI. CDR3 size: 13 residues. The CDR3 reads CASNRVQNTEAFF. CDR3 nucleotide sequence: TGTGCCAGCAATCGGGTTCAGAACACTGAAGCTTTCTTT. Full variable domain (remainder filled in from reference TRBV2 and TRBJ1-1): EPEVTQTPSHQVTQMGQEVILRCVPISNHLYFYWYRQILGQKVEFLVSFYNNEISEKSEIFDDQFSVERPDGSNFTLKIRSTKLEDSAMYFCASNRVQNTEAFFGQGTRLTVV.

The chain employs TRBV5-1 and TRBJ2-7; possibly TRBD2 for D (6 bases). Trimming pared 0 bases from V and 2 bases from J, leaving 12 bases between. The CDR3 is 15 residues long. Germline CDR1 SGHRS, CDR2 YFSETQ. CDR3 DNA sequence: TGCGCCAGCAGCTTGGAGGTTTGGGGGGCCTACGAGCAGTACTTC. Encoded protein: CASSLEVWGAYEQYF.

J is TRBJ2-7 and V is TRBV14; 10 bases align to TRBD2. V shed 1 base, J shed 5 bases, and the junction held 29 bases outside the gene matches. Germline CDR1 SGHDN, CDR2 FVKESK. This CDR3 has 23 residues. CDR3 nucleotides: TGTGCCAGCAGCCAAGTTGGTCCTACCTATAGCGGGAGGTCCGTCGTCGGATTGAACGAGCAGTACTTC. This translates into CASSQVGPTYSGRSVVGLNEQYF.

The rearrangement links TRBV27 to TRBJ2-5; TRBD1 agrees at 8 bases. The germline CDR1 and CDR2 sequences are MNHEY and SMNVEV (reference sequence). The V segment lost 10 bases and the J segment 4 bases; nucleotides outside the gene matches: 8. This CDR3 is 13 amino acids long. CDR3 coding DNA: TGTGCCACCCGCCAGGGGGCTTTAGAGACCCAGTACTTC. Translated: CATRQGALETQYF.

V is TRBV10-3 and J is TRBJ1-5; 12 nucleotides match TRBD1. Germline V gives CDR1 ENHRY, CDR2 SYGVKD. V was pared by 5 bases and J by 2 bases, with 7 bases of the junction left unmatched. This CDR3 contains 17 residues. The CDR3 loop reads CAISPGQGAGGNQPQHF. In DNA form, the CDR3 reads TGTGCCATCAGTCCGGGACAGGGGGCTGGTGGCAATCAGCCCCAGCATTTT.

The chain uses TRBV7-2 and TRBJ2-7; 10 bases fit TRBD1. With V trimmed by 5 bases and J by 9 bases, 13 bases remained unmatched. The CDR3 totals 15 residues. Germline V CDR1 and CDR2: SGHTA, FQGNSA. CDR3 sequence (DNA): TGTGCCAGCAGCCCCCGACAGGGGGCCCTCCAGGGGCAGTACTTC. It yields the protein CASSPRQGALQGQYF.

The chain's CDR3 is CASSYSGQMNTEAFF. In nucleotides, the CDR3 is TGTGCCAGCAGTTACTCGGGACAGATGAACACTGAAGCTTTCTTT. This chain links TRBV6-6 with TRBJ1-1; 7 nucleotides align to TRBD1. V dropped 0 bases and J dropped 0; count of bases not matched to a gene: 1. The CDR3 has 15 residues. The germline CDR1 and CDR2 sequences are MNHNY and SVGAGI (reference sequence).

This clone occurred a few times. The chain's CDR3 is CATSRTGETEQFF. The CDR3 DNA is TGTGCCACCAGCCGAACAGGGGAGACTGAGCAGTTCTTC. The chain joins TRBV15 to TRBJ2-1, with 7 bases fitting TRBD1. V was pared by 5 bases and J by 9 bases, with 7 bases of the junction left unmatched. This CDR3 is 13 amino acids long. The germline gives CDR1 LNHNV, CDR2 YYDKDF (reference sequence).

This clone came up once. The CDR3 spells CASSQVPYGETQYF. CDR3 sequence (DNA): TGTGCCAGCAGCCAAGTTCCCTACGGGGAGACCCAGTACTTC. The J gene is TRBJ2-5, the V gene TRBV14, with D unclear. CDR1 and CDR2 (germline): SGHDN, FVKESK. V lost 1 base, J lost 5 bases, and 11 bases lay in between. The CDR3 loop spans 14 amino acids. The variable domain in full, with the rest retrieved from reference TRBV14 and TRBJ2-5, is EAGVTQFPSHSVIEKGQTVTLRCDPISGHDNLYWYRRVMGKEIKFLLHFVKESKQDESGMPNNRFLAERTGGTYSTLKVQPAELEDSGVYFCASSQVPYGETQYFGPGTRLLVL.

The gene calls are TRBV28 and TRBJ2-5; 8 bases agree with TRBD1. Germline CDR1 and CDR2: MDHEN and SYDVKM. V gave up 5 bases and J gave up 6 bases; unmatched junction bases: 8. CDR3 length equals 14 residues. The CDR3 sequence: CASSRTGTGQTQYF. Written as DNA, the CDR3 is TGTGCCAGCAGTAGAACCGGGACAGGACAGACCCAGTACTTC.

The V gene is TRBV29-1, the J gene TRBJ2-2; 7 bases fit TRBD1. CDR1 is SQVTM, CDR2 ANQGSEA, per germline. J gave up 6 bases and V 6 bases, and 7 bases lay outside the gene matches. This CDR3 spans 13 amino acids. The CDR3 here is CSVSTGFAGELFF. CDR3 sequence (DNA): TGCAGCGTCTCGACAGGGTTTGCCGGGGAGCTGTTTTTT.

The chain joins TRBV6-5 to TRBJ1-5, with TRBD1 matching over 8 bases. Germline V lookup: CDR1 MNHEY, CDR2 SVGAGI. The trim removed 9 bases at V and 3 bases at J, leaving 4 bases unmatched. The CDR3 has 13 amino acids. Here the CDR3 DNA reads TGTGCCAGTCAGGGGGCCGACAATCAGCCCCAGCATTTT. This translates into CASQGADNQPQHF.

This clone showed up just a few times. The chain is built from TRBV27 and TRBJ2-7, with a tentative D call TRBD1 (5 bases). The CDR3 loop spans 15 amino acids. Per germline, CDR1 MNHEY and CDR2 SMNVEV (reference sequence). V shed 2 bases and J shed 1 base, with 12 bases lying between them. The chain's CDR3 is CASSLGWGGSYEQYF. The CDR3 DNA is TGTGCCAGCAGTTTAGGGTGGGGCGGATCCTACGAGCAGTACTTC.

The chain employs TRBV6-4 and TRBJ2-5, with D possibly matching TRBD1 (6 bases). Trimming cost V 0 bases and J 2 bases, with 16 bases left between them. The CDR3 contains 17 residues. Looked up from germline, CDR1 is MRHNA and CDR2 is SNTAGT. For the CDR3, the DNA is TGTGCCAGCAGTGACTCTTGCGAACGGGACAAACAAGAGACCCAGTACTTC. Residues: CASSDSCERDKQETQYF.

CDR3 bases: TGTGCCAGCAGCCTTGGTGCGGCTGGAAACACCATATATTTT. This gives the protein CASSLGAAGNTIYF. The chain uses TRBV14 and TRBJ1-3; D is unresolved. CDR3 length: 14 amino acids. V was shortened by 4 bases and J by 2 bases, with 9 bases between the two germline ends. The germline V gene has CDR1 SGHDN and CDR2 FVKESK.

J is TRBJ2-7 and V is TRBV6-5; tentative D call: TRBD2 (6 bases). The V end was cut by 10 bases, the J end by 1 base, with 11 bases between. CDR1 and CDR2 from the germline V gene are MNHEY and SVGAGI. The CDR3 is 12 amino acids. DNA for the CDR3: TGTGCCACGACCGCGGGATCCTACGAGCAGTACTTC. Translated, it gives CATTAGSYEQYF.

At least ten counts were recorded for this clone. The rearrangement uses TRBV11-2 and TRBJ1-2; the D gene is possibly TRBD1 (6 bases). The V end was cut by 4 bases, the J end by 6 bases, with 27 bases between. Germline CDR1 SGHAT, CDR2 FQNNGV. There are 18 residues in the CDR3. This CDR3 is CASSSTNRQGSETDGYTF. The CDR3 nucleotides read TGTGCCAGCAGCTCAACTAATCGTCAGGGGTCAGAAACAGATGGCTACACCTTC.

V and J are TRBV7-9 and TRBJ2-3; 10 bases agree with TRBD2. Germline values: CDR1 SEHNR, CDR2 FQNEAQ (reference sequence). V was clipped by 5 bases and J by 2 bases; unmatched bases: 13. The CDR3 length is 18 residues. CDR3 sequence: CASSLPPRLAGVTDTQYF. Written as DNA, the CDR3 is TGTGCCAGCAGCCTACCCCCCCGTCTAGCGGGAGTCACAGATACGCAGTATTTT.

The chain joins TRBV9 to TRBJ1-1; a possible D gene is TRBD1 (6 bases). The germline V and J ends were trimmed by 2 bases and 1 base, with 9 bases remaining between them. The CDR3 runs to 14 residues. Germline CDR1 and CDR2: SGDLS and YYNGEE. The CDR3 is CASSVGQRNTEAFF. CDR3 DNA: TGTGCCAGCAGCGTTGGACAGAGGAACACTGAAGCTTTCTTT.

The J gene is TRBJ2-3, the V gene TRBV6-1; unclear D gene. This CDR3 has 17 residues. Germline loops: CDR1 MNHNS, CDR2 SASEGT. Trimming took off 4 bases at V and 0 bases at J, with 17 bases between the two ends. The CDR3 sequence is CASSVRFSPPSTDTQYF. CDR3 sequence (DNA): TGTGCCAGCAGTGTGAGATTCTCCCCTCCTAGCACAGATACGCAGTATTTT.

This chain connects TRBV5-1 to TRBJ2-3; 8 bases match TRBD2. The CDR3 loop spans 15 amino acids. The germline CDR1 and CDR2 sequences are SGHRS and YFSETQ. V shed 4 bases and J 1 base; nucleotides not matched to a gene: 5. The CDR3 bases are TGCGCCAGCAGCCCCCCGGGACTAGGCACAGATACGCAGTATTTT. Translation: CASSPPGLGTDTQYF.

The rearrangement uses TRBV3-1 (or the pseudogene TRBV3-2) and TRBJ1-2; 7 bases fit TRBD1. V trimming: 1 base; J trimming: 6 bases; junction bases outside the gene matches: 5. Germline values: CDR1 LGHDT, CDR2 YNNKEL (reference sequence). CDR3 length: 14 amino acids. The CDR3 region has the DNA TGTGCCAGCAGCCAAGTGAGGGGGCGGGATGGCTACACCTTC. The encoded protein is CASSQVRGRDGYTF.